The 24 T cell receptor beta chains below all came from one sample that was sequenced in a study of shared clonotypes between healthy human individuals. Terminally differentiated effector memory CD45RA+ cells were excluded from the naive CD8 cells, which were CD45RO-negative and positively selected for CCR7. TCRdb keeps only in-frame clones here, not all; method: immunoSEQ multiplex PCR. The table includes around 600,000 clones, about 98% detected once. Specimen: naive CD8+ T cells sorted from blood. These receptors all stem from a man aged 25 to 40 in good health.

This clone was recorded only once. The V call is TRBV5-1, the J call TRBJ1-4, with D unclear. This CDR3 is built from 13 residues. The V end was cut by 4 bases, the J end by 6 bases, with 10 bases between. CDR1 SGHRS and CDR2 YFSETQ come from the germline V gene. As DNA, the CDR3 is TGCGCCAGCAGCCCGGGTCAGGATGAAAAACTGTTTTTT. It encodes CASSPGQDEKLFF.

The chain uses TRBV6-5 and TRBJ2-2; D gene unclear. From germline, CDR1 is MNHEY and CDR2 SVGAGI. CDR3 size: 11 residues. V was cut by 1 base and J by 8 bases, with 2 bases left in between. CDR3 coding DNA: TGTGCCAGCAGTTACTGGGGGGAGCTGTTTTTT. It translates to CASSYWGELFF.

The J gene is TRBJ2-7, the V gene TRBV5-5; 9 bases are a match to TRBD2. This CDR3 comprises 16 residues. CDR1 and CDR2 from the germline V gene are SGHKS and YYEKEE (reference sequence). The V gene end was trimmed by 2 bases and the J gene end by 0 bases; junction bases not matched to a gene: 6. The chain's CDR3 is CASSLTLAGASYEQYF. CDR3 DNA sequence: TGTGCCAGCAGCTTAACCTTAGCGGGAGCCTCCTACGAGCAGTACTTC.

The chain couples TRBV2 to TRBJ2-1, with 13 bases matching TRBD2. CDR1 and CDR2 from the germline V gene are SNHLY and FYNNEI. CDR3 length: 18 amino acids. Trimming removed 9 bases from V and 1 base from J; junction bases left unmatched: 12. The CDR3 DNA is TGTGCCAGATCCACGGGGACTAGCGGGACTGGGTCCTACAATGAGCAGTTCTTC. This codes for CARSTGTSGTGSYNEQFF.

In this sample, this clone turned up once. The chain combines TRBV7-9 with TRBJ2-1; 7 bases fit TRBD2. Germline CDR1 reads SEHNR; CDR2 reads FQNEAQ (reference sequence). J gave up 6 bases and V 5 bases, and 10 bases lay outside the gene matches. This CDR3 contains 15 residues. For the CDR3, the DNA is TGTGCCAGCAGCCAAGGACTAGGCGGTCGCAATGAGCAGTTCTTC. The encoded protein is CASSQGLGGRNEQFF.

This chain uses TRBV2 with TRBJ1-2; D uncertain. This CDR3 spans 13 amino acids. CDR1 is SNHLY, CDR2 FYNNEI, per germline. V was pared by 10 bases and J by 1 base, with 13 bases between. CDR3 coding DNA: TGTGCCACCCGCCGCGGGATTAACTATGGCTACACCTTC. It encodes CATRRGINYGYTF. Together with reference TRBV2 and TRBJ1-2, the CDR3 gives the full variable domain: EPEVTQTPSHQVTQMGQEVILRCVPISNHLYFYWYRQILGQKVEFLVSFYNNEISEKSEIFDDQFSVERPDGSNFTLKIRSTKLEDSAMYFCATRRGINYGYTFGSGTRLTVV.

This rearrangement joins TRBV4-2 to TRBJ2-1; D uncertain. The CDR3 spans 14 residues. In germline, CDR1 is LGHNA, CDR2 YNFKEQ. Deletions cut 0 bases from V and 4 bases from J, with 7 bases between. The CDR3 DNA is TGTGCCAGCAGCCAAGAAGGATCTTACAATGAGCAGTTCTTC. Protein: CASSQEGSYNEQFF.

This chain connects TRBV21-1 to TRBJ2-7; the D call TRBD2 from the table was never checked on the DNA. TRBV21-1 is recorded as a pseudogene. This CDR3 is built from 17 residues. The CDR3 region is CASTPRATSGDVYEQYF. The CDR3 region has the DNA TGTGCCAGCACCCCAAGAGCCACTAGCGGGGACGTCTACGAGCAGTACTTC.

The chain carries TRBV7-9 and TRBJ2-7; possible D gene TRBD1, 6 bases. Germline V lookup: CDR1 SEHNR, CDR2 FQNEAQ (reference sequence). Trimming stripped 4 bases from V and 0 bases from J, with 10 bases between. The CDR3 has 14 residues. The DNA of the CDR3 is TGTGCCAGCAGCTCCCCAGGGGCCTCCTACGAGCAGTACTTC. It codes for CASSSPGASYEQYF.

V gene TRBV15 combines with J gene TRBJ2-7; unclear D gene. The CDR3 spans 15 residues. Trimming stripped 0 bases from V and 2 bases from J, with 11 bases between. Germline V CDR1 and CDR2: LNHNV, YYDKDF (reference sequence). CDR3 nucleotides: TGTGCCACCAGCAGAGATAACTACGCAACCTACGAGCAGTACTTC. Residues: CATSRDNYATYEQYF.

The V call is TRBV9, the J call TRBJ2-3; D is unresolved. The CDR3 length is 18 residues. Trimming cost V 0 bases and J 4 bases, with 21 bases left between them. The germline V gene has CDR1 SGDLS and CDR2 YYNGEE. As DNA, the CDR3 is TGTGCCAGCAGCGTAGGGCAGCTTCTACCCCATGGAGCAGATACGCAGTATTTT. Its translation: CASSVGQLLPHGADTQYF.

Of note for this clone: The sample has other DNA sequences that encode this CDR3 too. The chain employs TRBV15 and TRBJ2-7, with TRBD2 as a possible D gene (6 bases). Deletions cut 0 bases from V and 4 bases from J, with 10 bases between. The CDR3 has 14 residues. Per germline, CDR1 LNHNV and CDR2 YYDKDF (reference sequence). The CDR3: CATSRDRGGYEQYF. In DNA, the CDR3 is TGTGCCACCAGCAGAGATCGTGGAGGGTACGAGCAGTACTTC.

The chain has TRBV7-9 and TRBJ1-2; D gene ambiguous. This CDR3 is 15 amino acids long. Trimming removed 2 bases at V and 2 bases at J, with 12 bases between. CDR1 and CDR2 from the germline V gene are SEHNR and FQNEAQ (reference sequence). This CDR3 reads CASSLSTWENYGYTF. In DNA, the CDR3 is TGTGCCAGCAGCTTATCTACCTGGGAGAACTATGGCTACACCTTC.

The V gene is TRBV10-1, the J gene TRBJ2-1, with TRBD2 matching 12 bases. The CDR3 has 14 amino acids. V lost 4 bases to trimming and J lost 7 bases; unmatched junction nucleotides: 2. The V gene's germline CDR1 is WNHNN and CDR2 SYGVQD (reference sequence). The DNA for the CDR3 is TGCGCCAGCAGTGTCCTAGCGGGAGGGAATGAGCAGTTCTTC. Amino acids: CASSVLAGGNEQFF.

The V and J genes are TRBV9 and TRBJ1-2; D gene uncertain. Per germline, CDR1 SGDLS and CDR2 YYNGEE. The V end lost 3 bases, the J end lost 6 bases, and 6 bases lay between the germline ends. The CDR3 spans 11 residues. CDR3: CASSAFDGYTF. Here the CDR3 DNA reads TGTGCCAGCAGCGCTTTTGATGGCTACACCTTC. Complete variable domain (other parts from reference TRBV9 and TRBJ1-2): DSGVTQTPKHLITATGQRVTLRCSPRSGDLSVYWYQQSLDQGLQFLIQYYNGEERAKGNILERFSAQQFPDLHSELNLSSLELGDSALYFCASSAFDGYTFGSGTRLTVV.

The DNA of the CDR3 is TGCGCCAGCAGCCAAGAAGCGGGGGCCATCTTAGAGACCCAGTACTTC. Its translation: CASSQEAGAILETQYF. The chain joins TRBV4-1 to TRBJ2-5; 8 positions agree with TRBD2. The CDR3 totals 16 residues. Losses at the gene ends were 0 bases for V and 4 bases for J; bases not matched to a gene: 7. The germline gives CDR1 MGHRA, CDR2 YSYEKL.

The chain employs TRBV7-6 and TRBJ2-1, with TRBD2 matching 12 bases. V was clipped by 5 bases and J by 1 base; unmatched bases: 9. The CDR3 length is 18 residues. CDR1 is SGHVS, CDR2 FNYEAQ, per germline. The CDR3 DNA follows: TGTGCCAGCAGCCCCGGACTAGCGGGATTACAATCCTACAATGAGCAGTTCTTC. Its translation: CASSPGLAGLQSYNEQFF.

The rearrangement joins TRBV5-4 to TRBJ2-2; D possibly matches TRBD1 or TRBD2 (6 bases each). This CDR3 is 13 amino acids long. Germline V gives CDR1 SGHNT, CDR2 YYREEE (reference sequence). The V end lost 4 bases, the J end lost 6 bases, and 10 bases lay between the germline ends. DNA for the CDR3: TGTGCCAGCAGCGGAGGGGGTGCCGGGGAGCTGTTTTTT. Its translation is CASSGGGAGELFF.

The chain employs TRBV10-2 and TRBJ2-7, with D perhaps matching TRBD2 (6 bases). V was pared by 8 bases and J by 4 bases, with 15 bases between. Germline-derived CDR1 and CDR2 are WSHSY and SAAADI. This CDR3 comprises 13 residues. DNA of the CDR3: TGCGCCAGCTCTCTCGGGGGTGGGTACGAGCAGTACTTC. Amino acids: CASSLGGGYEQYF.

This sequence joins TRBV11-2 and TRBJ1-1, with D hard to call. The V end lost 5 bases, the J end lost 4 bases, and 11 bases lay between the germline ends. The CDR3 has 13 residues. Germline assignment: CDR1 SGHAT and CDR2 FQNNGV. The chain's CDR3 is CASSISGSTEAFF. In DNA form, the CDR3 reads TGTGCCAGCAGCATCAGTGGGAGCACTGAAGCTTTCTTT.

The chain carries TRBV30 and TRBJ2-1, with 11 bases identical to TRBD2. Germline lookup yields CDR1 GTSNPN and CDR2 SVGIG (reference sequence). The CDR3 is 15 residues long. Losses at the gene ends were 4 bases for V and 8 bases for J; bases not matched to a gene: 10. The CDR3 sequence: CAWTPGLAGWDEQFF. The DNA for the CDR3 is TGTGCCTGGACCCCCGGACTAGCGGGTTGGGATGAGCAGTTCTTC.

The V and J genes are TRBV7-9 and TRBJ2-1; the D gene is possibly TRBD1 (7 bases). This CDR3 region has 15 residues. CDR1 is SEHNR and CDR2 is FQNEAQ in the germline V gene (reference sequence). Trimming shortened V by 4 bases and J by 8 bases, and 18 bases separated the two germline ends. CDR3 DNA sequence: TGTGCCAGCAGCTCCCCGTTGCGGGACAGCGATGAGCAGTTCTTC. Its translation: CASSSPLRDSDEQFF.

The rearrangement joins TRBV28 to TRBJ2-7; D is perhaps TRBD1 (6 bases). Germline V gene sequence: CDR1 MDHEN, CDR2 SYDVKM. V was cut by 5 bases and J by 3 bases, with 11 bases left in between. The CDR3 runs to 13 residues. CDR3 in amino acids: CASSRQENYEQYF. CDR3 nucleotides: TGTGCCAGCAGTCGACAGGAAAACTACGAGCAGTACTTC.

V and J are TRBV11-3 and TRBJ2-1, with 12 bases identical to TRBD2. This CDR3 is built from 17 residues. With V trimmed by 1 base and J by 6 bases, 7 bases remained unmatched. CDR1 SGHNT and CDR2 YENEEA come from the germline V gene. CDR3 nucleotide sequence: TGTGCCAGCAGCTTAGGACTAGCGGGAGAGCTCGGCAATGAGCAGTTCTTC. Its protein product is CASSLGLAGELGNEQFF.